The 22 T cell receptor beta chains presented below share a single source sample, sequenced in a study of technical replicates of blood from a handful of donors. Repertoires were generated with immunoSEQ multiplex PCR, while TCRdb's copy carries only in-frame clones and drops some. Here the sample spans approximately 85,000 clones, around 94% being singletons. Sequenced input: T cells isolated from PBMCs. All receptors derive from a human donor in good health.

The chain is built from TRBV12-5 and TRBJ1-5; D is perhaps TRBD1 (5 bases). V dropped 6 bases and J dropped 1 base, with 16 bases sitting between them. Germline-derived CDR1 and CDR2 are LGHNT and FRNRAP. The CDR3 extends over 16 amino acids. The chain's CDR3 is CASGPQRGKSNQPQHF. The CDR3 coding sequence is TGTGCTAGTGGGCCCCAAAGGGGAAAGAGCAATCAGCCCCAGCATTTT.

This chain links TRBV13 with TRBJ2-1; 13 bases are shared with TRBD2. With 5 bases clipped from V and 1 base from J, the junction kept 8 bases outside the gene matches. The CDR3 extends over 18 amino acids. The germline V gene has CDR1 PRHDT and CDR2 FYEKMQ (reference sequence). The CDR3 protein is CASSPTPGLAGSYNEQFF. The CDR3 nucleotides are TGTGCCAGCAGCCCGACCCCGGGACTAGCGGGATCCTACAATGAGCAGTTCTTC.

This chain connects TRBV30 to TRBJ2-1; perhaps TRBD2 as D (5 bases). The CDR3 totals 15 residues. Trimming took off 3 bases at V and 0 bases at J, with 12 bases between the two ends. Looked up from germline, CDR1 is GTSNPN and CDR2 is SVGIG (reference sequence). The CDR3 is CAWSGRDTSYNEQFF. DNA of the CDR3: TGTGCCTGGAGCGGCCGGGATACCTCCTACAATGAGCAGTTCTTC.

This clone was detected many times. The gene calls are TRBV2 and TRBJ1-1, with a weak D call TRBD1 (6 bases). The CDR3 has 13 residues. The V and J ends lost 5 bases and 1 base respectively, with 8 bases between them. Germline V gene lookup returns CDR1 SNHLY and CDR2 FYNNEI. The CDR3 DNA reads TGTGCCAGCAGTCCGGGACAGAACACTGAAGCTTTCTTT. This sequence encodes CASSPGQNTEAFF.

This clone was seen only a few times. V is TRBV5-4 and J is TRBJ1-1; TRBD1 is a possible D gene (5 bases). The CDR3 totals 15 residues. The germline gives CDR1 SGHNT, CDR2 YYREEE (reference sequence). Trimming removed 1 base from V and 3 bases from J, with 13 bases in between. The CDR3, as DNA: TGTGCCAGCAGCTTGCGGGGGTTTAGGGACACTGAAGCTTTCTTT. Amino acid sequence: CASSLRGFRDTEAFF.

V is TRBV2 and J is TRBJ1-3; maybe TRBD1 (5 bases). The CDR3 extends over 14 amino acids. CDR1 is SNHLY and CDR2 is FYNNEI in the germline V gene. Trimming left V 3 bases short and J 4 bases short, with 10 bases between. The CDR3 loop is CASSDRERGNTIYF. The CDR3 DNA reads TGTGCCAGCAGTGACAGGGAAAGAGGAAACACCATATATTTT.

CDR3 sequence (DNA): TGTGCCAGCAGCTTGGGGGACAGGGACAATCAGCCCCAGCATTTT. Protein: CASSLGDRDNQPQHF. The rearrangement links TRBV7-2 to TRBJ1-5, with TRBD1 matching over 9 bases. Trimming cost V 3 bases and J 3 bases; bases outside gene matches: 3. This CDR3 is 15 amino acids long. Germline V gene lookup returns CDR1 SGHTA and CDR2 FQGNSA.

The chain uses TRBV14 and TRBJ2-7, with D possibly matching TRBD2 (6 bases). This CDR3 comprises 14 residues. Germline V gene data show CDR1 as SGHDN and CDR2 as FVKESK. The V end lost 1 base, the J end lost 5 bases, and 12 bases lay between the germline ends. Here the CDR3 DNA reads TGTGCCAGCAGCCAAGTTGGGGGGATCGACGAGCAGTACTTC. This codes for CASSQVGGIDEQYF.

The V call is TRBV6-1, the J call TRBJ2-1, with TRBD1 matching 7 bases. This CDR3 contains 15 residues. J was trimmed by 3 bases and V by 5 bases; bases with no gene match: 7. From germline, CDR1 is MNHNS and CDR2 SASEGT. The CDR3 loop reads CASSLGRGSYNEQFF. CDR3 bases: TGTGCCAGCAGTCTGGGCAGGGGGAGCTACAATGAGCAGTTCTTC.

The chain uses TRBV7-6 and TRBJ2-7, with 8 positions matching TRBD1. Germline V gene data show CDR1 as SGHVS and CDR2 as FNYEAQ. Trimming removed 2 bases from V and 3 bases from J; junction bases left unmatched: 3. The CDR3 spans 14 residues. Here the CDR3 DNA reads TGTGCCAGCAGCTTACAGGGGGCGAGCTACGAGCAGTACTTC. It translates to CASSLQGASYEQYF.

V and J are TRBV6-5 and TRBJ2-7; 7 bases line up with TRBD1. CDR3 length equals 14 residues. The germline V gene has CDR1 MNHEY and CDR2 SVGAGI. The J segment lost 3 bases and the V segment lost 0 bases, leaving 2 bases of the junction unmatched. The CDR3 protein is CASSYSRDSYEQYF. The CDR3 DNA reads as TGTGCCAGCAGTTACTCAAGGGACAGCTACGAGCAGTACTTC.

This chain connects TRBV30 to TRBJ1-1; TRBD1 is a possible D gene (5 bases). The CDR3 has 13 residues. The ends were cut back, 0 bases at V and 5 bases at J, with 10 bases in the middle. Looked up from germline, CDR1 is GTSNPN and CDR2 is SVGIG (reference sequence). CDR3: CAWSVGVATEAFF. CDR3 coding DNA: TGTGCCTGGAGTGTAGGGGTCGCAACTGAAGCTTTCTTT.

This clone is a singleton in its sample. The V call is TRBV6-5, the J call TRBJ2-7, with 10 bases aligning to TRBD1. Trimming cost V 5 bases and J 3 bases; bases outside gene matches: 7. Per germline, CDR1 MNHEY and CDR2 SVGAGI. There are 15 residues in the CDR3. CDR3 nucleotides: TGTGCCAGCAGTAAGTTCGACAGGGGGCTCTACGAGCAGTACTTC. It yields the protein CASSKFDRGLYEQYF.

This clone came up once. This chain connects TRBV7-6 to TRBJ2-7; D is perhaps TRBD1 (5 bases). Between the trimmed V and J ends, which lost 5 bases and 3 bases, there was a span of 14 bases. Germline-derived CDR1 and CDR2 are SGHVS and FNYEAQ. This CDR3 spans 14 amino acids. The CDR3 coding sequence is TGTGCCAGCAGCCAAAGGGGCTCGAGCTACGAGCAGTACTTC. It encodes CASSQRGSSYEQYF. The whole variable domain, filled in from reference TRBV7-6 and TRBJ2-7, reads GAGVSQSPRYKVTKRGQDVALRCDPISGHVSLYWYRQALGQGPEFLTYFNYEAQQDKSGLPNDRFSAERPEGSISTLTIQRTEQRDSAMYRCASSQRGSSYEQYFGPGTRLTVT.

For the CDR3, the DNA is TGTGCCAGCAGCTTAGATGGGGGCCCACCCACTGAAGCTTTCTTT. This gives the protein CASSLDGGPPTEAFF. The rearrangement uses TRBV7-8 and TRBJ1-1, with D tentatively TRBD1 (6 bases). Per the germline V gene, CDR1 is SGHVS and CDR2 is FQNEAQ. With 1 base removed from V and 4 bases from J, the gap between germline ends came to 13 bases. This CDR3 has 15 residues.

The chain employs TRBV19 and TRBJ1-5; the D gene is possibly TRBD1 (5 bases). The V gene's germline CDR1 is LNHDA and CDR2 SQIVND (reference sequence). Trimming left V 7 bases short and J 11 bases short, with 12 bases between. The length of the CDR3 is 11 residues. The CDR3 coding sequence is TGTGCCAGTACAGGGAGGGCAGCCCAGCATTTT. Its translation: CASTGRAAQHF. Supplemented by reference TRBV19 and TRBJ1-5, the full variable domain reads DGGITQSPKYLFRKEGQNVTLSCEQNLNHDAMYWYRQDPGQGLRLIYYSQIVNDFQKGDIAEGYSVSREKKESFPLTVTSAQKNPTAFYLCASTGRAAQHFGDGTRLSIL.

The rearrangement links TRBV19 to TRBJ2-5, with 13 bases that match TRBD2. CDR1 LNHDA and CDR2 SQIVND come from the germline V gene (reference sequence). V was pared by 3 bases and J by 0 bases, with 4 bases of the junction left unmatched. This CDR3 spans 17 amino acids. In nucleotides, the CDR3 is TGTGCCAGTAGTATCTGGACTAGCGGGGGCGACCAAGAGACCCAGTACTTC. This gives the protein CASSIWTSGGDQETQYF.

This chain connects TRBV5-1 to TRBJ2-1; TRBD1 aligns across 8 bases. The CDR3 totals 14 residues. Per germline, CDR1 SGHRS and CDR2 YFSETQ. As DNA, the CDR3 is TGCGCTGGGGGACAGGCTATCTCCTACAATGAGCAGTTCTTC. It yields the protein CAGGQAISYNEQFF.

V is TRBV7-8 and J is TRBJ2-7, with D perhaps matching TRBD2 (5 bases). The germline V gene has CDR1 SGHVS and CDR2 FQNEAQ. This CDR3 contains 15 residues. Trimming pared 3 bases from V and 0 bases from J, leaving 12 bases between. In DNA, the CDR3 is TGTGCCAGCAGCTTCATCACCGACTACTCCTACGAGCAGTACTTC. Translation: CASSFITDYSYEQYF.

This sequence joins TRBV4-1 and TRBJ2-5, with D tentatively TRBD1 (6 bases). The CDR3 contains 16 residues. V was clipped by 2 bases and J by 0 bases, with 13 bases between them. CDR1 and CDR2 (germline): MGHRA, YSYEKL. This chain's CDR3 is CASSQLTGLYQETQYF. Written as DNA, the CDR3 is TGCGCCAGCAGCCAATTAACAGGGCTCTACCAAGAGACCCAGTACTTC.

The chain employs TRBV5-4 and TRBJ1-1; D perhaps matches TRBD1 (6 bases). In germline, CDR1 is SGHNT, CDR2 YYREEE (reference sequence). The V end lost 4 bases, the J end lost 4 bases, and 14 bases lay between the germline ends. The CDR3 contains 14 residues. The CDR3 DNA is TGTGCCAGCAGCGCCACAGGGACGTTCACTGAAGCTTTCTTT. Its protein is CASSATGTFTEAFF.

The chain uses TRBV2 and TRBJ2-5; a weak D match, TRBD2 (6 bases). The V end was cut by 5 bases, the J end by 1 base, with 14 bases between. CDR3 size: 15 residues. In germline, CDR1 is SNHLY, CDR2 FYNNEI. In DNA form, the CDR3 reads TGTGCCAGCAGTCACCCCGGGAGCCTCCAAGAGACCCAGTACTTC. Protein sequence: CASSHPGSLQETQYF.